Listed here is a single T cell receptor (beta chain). It has no known antigen specificity. This record comes from a study of T cell clusters in autoimmune cytopenias (dated by TCRdb to about 2019). In terms of the full investigation: TRB sequencing reached a median depth of around 52,000 reads per sample and yielded a median of 2,350 distinct TRB clonotypes per sample. Alongside healthy, CLL and autoimmune hepatitis controls, autoimmune cytopenia patients had their peripheral blood TRB and IGH repertoires sequenced at active disease and again during treatment follow-up. The study was designed to test whether a disease-specific immune repertoire signature usable as a blood-based biomarker is carried by autoimmune cytopenia patients. Paper-wide results and their limitations: The T cell clusters were defined only in silico, and the functional role of the clusters was left to be validated experimentally. The TRB repertoire shifts, including less even repertoires in secondary cytopenia and CLL, mostly reflected lymphoma bias and not autoimmunity. Almost three-fold more exclusive TRB clusters were observed in healthy donors than in active autoimmune hepatitis patients, consistent with an autoimmunity-wide signature. The cluster-lack signature was not observed for secondary cytopenia versus CLL, as the signature was apparently masked by the dominant lymphoma-associated repertoire. GLIPH results suggested that primary autoimmune cytopenia patients were missing physiological T cell clusters, with 51 clusters found only in healthy donors compared with more than 15 found only in patients.

Each sample's TRB amplification started from about 250 ng of peripheral blood genomic DNA, which corresponds to tens of thousands of genome equivalents. TRB rearrangements were amplified by multiplex PCR using a touch-down protocol with TRB-A and TRB-B primer pools mixed in one tube. Illumina adapters and sample indices were attached to the amplicons through two consecutive PCR reactions using Phusion HS II polymerase. Amplicons were gel-purified with the NucleoSpin Gel and PCR Clean-up kit, then quantified by Qubit and quality-checked on an Agilent 2100 Bioanalyzer. Libraries were sequenced on an Illumina MiSeq using 600-cycle, single-indexed, paired-end runs. Concerning the study's data processing: MiXCR version 2.1.12 with the default MiXCR reference library was used to align and assemble TRB reads. A clone was defined by each unique CDR3 nucleotide sequence, and the analysis included only productive sequences supported by at least two reads. Alpha-parameterized diversity profiles (alpha 0 to 5), including the Shannon (alpha 1) and Simpson (alpha 2) indices, were computed with an R script to assess repertoire diversity. Combinatorial TRB VJ usage was computed with the tcR package and compared between cohorts by principal component analysis with ade4. GLIPH was used to cluster TCRbeta CDR3s in pairs of cohorts matched for age and read depth, and a Wilcoxon test was used to compare cluster frequencies. TCRdb reprocessed the reads and lists each CDR3 protein sequence as a single entry, with no DNA. The V and J calls were determined by TCRdb, not by the authors. The sample's own table lists thousands of distinct CDR3 sequences. The ten largest account for about 25% of the sample.

The source is a human donor with an autoimmune cytopenia or autoimmune hepatitis (not recorded which). Sequencing was carried out using peripheral blood.

The CDR3 reads as follows: CASSLGLGPGELFF. The V and J segments used are TRBV11-2 and TRBJ2-2; TCRdb designates TRBD1, a call that cannot be tested without DNA. For CDR1 and CDR2, the germline V gene lists SGHAT and FQNNGV. The CDR3 goes from the cysteine to the phenylalanine over 14 residues. DNA is not recorded here.